Listed here are 5 T cell receptor beta chains from one sample, sequenced in a study of monozygotic twins with inflammatory bowel disease. TCRdb reprocessed the 5' RACE reads, keeping one entry per CDR3 protein, no DNA. This sample's table reports approximately 85,000 distinct CDR3 sequences. The sequenced sample was blood. The receptors shown here come from a human donor with ulcerative colitis or Crohn's disease, or a healthy co-twin of an affected twin (not recorded which).

J is TRBJ1-1 and V is TRBV18. The V gene's germline CDR1 is KGHSH and CDR2 LQKENI. This CDR3 spans 16 amino acids. CDR3 sequence reads: CASSPPRKLMNTEAFF.

This chain uses TRBV2 with TRBJ2-7; TCRdb's D call of TRBD1 is untestable without DNA. This CDR3 is 15 amino acids long. Per germline, CDR1 SNHLY and CDR2 FYNNEI. CDR3 protein: CASRWNRVSSYEQYF.

The chain combines TRBV10-2 with TRBJ2-5; the TCRdb call, TRBD1, lacks DNA for checking. Germline V gives CDR1 WSHSY, CDR2 SAAADI. The length of the CDR3 is 13 residues. The CDR3 sequence: CASRMGGRETQYF.

The chain employs TRBV18 and TRBJ2-6. CDR1 and CDR2 from the germline V gene are KGHSH and LQKENI. There are 15 residues in the CDR3. The CDR3 region is CASSPPLAGANVLTF.

The CDR3 loop reads CASSWASGGSSYEQYF. V is TRBV5-1 and J is TRBJ2-7; TCRdb calls TRBD2, which cannot be checked without DNA. The CDR3 contains 16 residues. Germline loops: CDR1 SGHRS, CDR2 YFSETQ.